The rows below give T cell receptor beta chains drawn from one sample of a study of T cell repertoires in cytomegalovirus infection. TCRdb ran MiXCR on the reads and lists one entry per CDR3 protein. This table holds about 310,000 distinct CDR3 sequences, 15% to 20% found once. The sample taken for sequencing was PBMCs. The receptor source for this set is a human donor in good health (CMV status not recorded). Some clones in this sample may be carry-over from other donors' samples. The CDR3 runs from the conserved cysteine through the conserved F or W. The D gene is left open where the match is weak. Size is omitted from some rows. Given values are once, few, many or a class for expanded clones.

j_call | d_call | clone_size | v_call | cdr3_nt | cdr3_aa
TRBJ2-5 | TRBD2 | - | TRBV19 | TGTGCCAGTAGTGAGTCGGGGCGGGGGAGAGAGACCCAGTACTTC | CASSESGRGRETQYF
TRBJ1-1 | - | many | TRBV7-9 | TGTGCCAGCAGCTTAGGAGTCGCTGAAGCTTTCTTT | CASSLGVAEAFF
TRBJ2-2 | TRBD2 | - | TRBV7-2 | TGTGCCAGCAGGCGTGGACTAGCGGGGCGCGGGGAGCTGTTTTTT | CASRRGLAGRGELFF
TRBJ2-7 | - | many | TRBV7-8 | TGTGCCAGCAGCTTAGGTAGGACACCGTACGAGCAGTACTTC | CASSLGRTPYEQYF
TRBJ2-7 | - | few | TRBV3-1 | TGTGCCAGCAGCCAAGATAAACGAGGCGAGCAGTACTTC | CASSQDKRGEQYF
TRBJ2-3 | - | many | TRBV7-9 | TGTGCCAGCAGTCCGAAAACCTTCGATACGCAGTATTTT | CASSPKTFDTQYF
TRBJ2-3 | - | many | TRBV7-2 | TGTGCCAGCAGCTTATTGGGATCGGGAGATACGCAGTATTTT | CASSLLGSGDTQYF
TRBJ2-5 | - | many | TRBV11-2 | TGTGCCAGCAGCTTAGTCGGCCAGGCAGAAGAGACCCAGTACTTC | CASSLVGQAEETQYF
TRBJ1-2 | TRBD1 | many | TRBV28 | TGTGCCACCGGGGACAGACCGTTCTATGGCTACACCTTC | CATGDRPFYGYTF
TRBJ1-6 | - | few | TRBV5-1 | TGCGCCAGCAGCTTTCAGGCCTCGATAGAGGGTTCACCCCTCCACTTT | CASSFQASIEGSPLHF
TRBJ1-6 | - | - | TRBV5-1 | TGCGCCAGCAGCTTGTTCGATGCTTATAATTCACCCCTCCACTTT | CASSLFDAYNSPLHF
TRBJ1-2 | - | - | TRBV12-3/TRBV12-4 | TGTGCCAGCGGGCCGGGACGGCTAAAGAATGGCTACACCTTC | CASGPGRLKNGYTF
TRBJ1-5 | - | - | TRBV15 | TGTGCCACCAGCAGAGGCAGGGCTAGCAATCAGCCCCAGCATTTT | CATSRGRASNQPQHF
TRBJ2-3 | - | - | TRBV7-9 | TGTGCCAGCAGCACGGCTGCGGATACGCAGTATTTT | CASSTAADTQYF
TRBJ2-3 | TRBD1 | - | TRBV5-1 | TGCGCCAGCAGCTTGCCGACAGGGGACACAGATACGCAGTATTTT | CASSLPTGDTDTQYF
TRBJ2-1 | TRBD2 | many | TRBV12-3/TRBV12-4 | TGTGCCAGCACCGATACTAGCGGGGGGGCCTCCTACAATGAGCAGTTCTTC | CASTDTSGGASYNEQFF
TRBJ2-1 | - | few | TRBV28 | TGTGCCAGCAGCTTACTTAACGGGCTACTTTCGGGTTACAATGAGCAGTTCTTC | CASSLLNGLLSGYNEQFF
TRBJ2-5 | - | many | TRBV7-2 | TGTGCCAGCAGCTCCAGCCAAGAGACCCAGTACTTC | CASSSSQETQYF
TRBJ1-5 | TRBD1 | many | TRBV27 | TGTGCCAGCAGTTTATCGAGTTTGGGCACAGGGGACAATCAGCCCCAGCATTTT | CASSLSSLGTGDNQPQHF
TRBJ2-3 | TRBD2 | - | TRBV2 | TGTGCCAGCAGTGAACGGTCTAGCGGAATCACAGATACGCAGTATTTT | CASSERSSGITDTQYF
TRBJ2-1 | - | many | TRBV7-2 | TGTGCCAGCAGCTTAGTTTTAGGGGGGAGGGCTGAGCAGTTCTTC | CASSLVLGGRAEQFF
TRBJ2-1 | - | many | TRBV7-9 | TGTGCCAGCAGCTTATCCGGGATCCCTCCCCTAAATGAGCAGTTCTTC | CASSLSGIPPLNEQFF
TRBJ2-3 | - | many | TRBV7-2 | TGTGCCAGCAGCTTAGTCGGCAGGACTTACACAGATACGCAGTATTTT | CASSLVGRTYTDTQYF
TRBJ1-5 | - | few | TRBV6-1 | TGTGCCAGCAGTGAAGAAGGCTGGGGATTGGGTCAGCCCCAGCATTTT | CASSEEGWGLGQPQHF
TRBJ2-7 | - | many | TRBV12-3/TRBV12-4 | TGTGCCAGCAGTTTATGGGGTCCTACCTACGAGCAGTACTTC | CASSLWGPTYEQYF
TRBJ1-2 | - | once | TRBV19 | TGTGCCAGTAGTAGCCAGGTGGCCGGCTACACCTTC | CASSSQVAGYTF
TRBJ2-2 | - | many | TRBV28 | TGTGCCAGCACCATGAACAGCCTTACCGGGGAGCTGTTTTTT | CASTMNSLTGELFF
TRBJ1-2 | - | - | TRBV27 | TGTGCCAGCAGTCCACGTGTGCGACAGGTTGAGAAGAGGTTAGCTAACTATGGCTACACCTTC | CASSPRVRQVEKRLANYGYTF
TRBJ2-1 | TRBD2 | once | TRBV20-1 | TGCAGTGCTCAACCACTAGCGGGGGACTCCTACAATGAGCAGTTCTTC | CSAQPLAGDSYNEQFF
TRBJ2-2 | TRBD2 | many | TRBV20-1 | TGCAGTGCAAGGAGCGGGGGAGTGAACACCGGGGAGCTGTTTTTT | CSARSGGVNTGELFF
TRBJ2-2 | TRBD1 | - | TRBV20-1 | TGCAGTGCTAAAGGGACAGCGAACACCGGGGAGCTGTTTTTT | CSAKGTANTGELFF
TRBJ2-7 | - | few | TRBV18 | TGTGCCAGCTCACCAACCGCAGGGCGGTACGAGCAGTACTTC | CASSPTAGRYEQYF
TRBJ2-7 | - | - | TRBV20-1 | TGCAGTGCTAGAGACGCAGGGCAGGGCAGGGAGCAGTACTTC | CSARDAGQGREQYF
TRBJ1-6 | - | - | TRBV5-1 | TGCGCCAGCAGCTTATCACAGGGCACGAATTCACCCCTCCACTTT | CASSLSQGTNSPLHF
TRBJ1-1 | - | many | TRBV12-3/TRBV12-4 | TGTGCCAGCAGTCCCACGGGAGGCTACACTGAAGCTTTCTTT | CASSPTGGYTEAFF